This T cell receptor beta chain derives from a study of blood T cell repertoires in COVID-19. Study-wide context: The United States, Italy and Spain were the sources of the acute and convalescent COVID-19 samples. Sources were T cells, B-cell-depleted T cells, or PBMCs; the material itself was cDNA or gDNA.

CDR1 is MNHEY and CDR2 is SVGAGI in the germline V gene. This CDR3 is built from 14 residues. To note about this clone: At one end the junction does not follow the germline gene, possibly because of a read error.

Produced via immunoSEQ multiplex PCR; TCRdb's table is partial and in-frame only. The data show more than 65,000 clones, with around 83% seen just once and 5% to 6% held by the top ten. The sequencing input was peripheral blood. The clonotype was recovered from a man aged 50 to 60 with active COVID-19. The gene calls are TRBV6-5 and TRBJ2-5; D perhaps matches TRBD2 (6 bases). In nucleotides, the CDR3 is TGTGCCAGCAGTTACGGAGGGCCCCAAAAGACCCAGTACTTC. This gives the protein CASSYGGPQKTQYF.